These 17 T cell receptor beta chains were all obtained from the same sample, sequenced in a study of cytomegalovirus exposure and HLA in healthy donors. PCR involved 60 Vbeta and 13 Jbeta primers. Clones were read by immunoSEQ multiplex PCR, and TCRdb kept only the in-frame ones, dropping some. In the table there are under 150,000 clones, 82% of which are singletons. Sequenced: PBMCs. Source of these receptors: a male donor in good health and CMV-seronegative.

The CDR3 region has the DNA TGTGCCAGCAGCCAAAGACTAGCGGGAGCTCCTGAGCAGTTCTTC. Translated: CASSQRLAGAPEQFF. The chain recombines TRBV7-3 with TRBJ2-1; 12 positions match TRBD2. The junction had 8 bases not matched to a gene; V was cut back by 5 bases and J by 9 bases. From germline, CDR1 is SGHTA and CDR2 FQGTGA. The CDR3 is made up of 15 amino acids.

The gene calls are TRBV2 and TRBJ1-3, with 9 bases that match TRBD1. The CDR3 totals 17 residues. With V trimmed by 5 bases and J by 2 bases, 10 bases remained unmatched. CDR1 SNHLY and CDR2 FYNNEI come from the germline V gene. For the CDR3, the DNA is TGTGCCAGCAGTTCCCTGGACAGGGGAATAGCTGGAAACACCATATATTTT. Translating it yields CASSSLDRGIAGNTIYF.

The chain joins TRBV6-5 to TRBJ1-5, with a tentative D call TRBD1 (5 bases). Trimming took 6 bases from V and 0 from J, leaving 9 bases between them. The V gene's germline CDR1 is MNHEY and CDR2 SVGAGI. This CDR3 is built from 14 residues. The CDR3 DNA is TGTGCCAGCAGAGCGACAGTTAGCAATCAGCCCCAGCATTTT. This translates into CASRATVSNQPQHF.

This chain links TRBV28 with TRBJ2-5, with TRBD2 matching over 14 bases. Germline-derived CDR1 and CDR2 are MDHEN and SYDVKM. V gave up 10 bases and J gave up 3 bases; unmatched junction bases: 10. The CDR3 totals 16 residues. CDR3 DNA: TGTGCCACCTCCGGGACTAGCGGGAGTCGGGAAGAGACCCAGTACTTC. The encoded protein is CATSGTSGSREETQYF.

This chain uses TRBV5-5 with TRBJ1-5; D unresolved. There are 17 residues in the CDR3. V gave up 4 bases and J gave up 2 bases, with 19 bases separating them. Germline CDR1 and CDR2: SGHKS and YYEKEE (reference sequence). As DNA, the CDR3 is TGTGCCAGCAGCGCTTACACCGGGGATTTCGGCAATCAGCCCCAGCATTTT. Translation gives CASSAYTGDFGNQPQHF.

V usage is TRBV6-1 and J usage is TRBJ1-3; TRBD1 aligns across 8 bases. J was trimmed by 3 bases and V by 10 bases; bases with no gene match: 8. The CDR3 is made up of 14 amino acids. Germline assignment: CDR1 MNHNS and CDR2 SASEGT. CDR3 DNA: TGTGCCACTTACACAGGGGGTCATGGAAACACCATATATTTT. It translates to CATYTGGHGNTIYF.

Only one count was recorded for this clone. The rearrangement links TRBV15 to TRBJ2-7; D ambiguous. The germline gives CDR1 LNHNV, CDR2 YYDKDF (reference sequence). V was shortened by 6 bases and J by 6 bases, with 12 bases between the two germline ends. This CDR3 has 12 amino acids. The CDR3 nucleotides are TGTGCCACCAGGTCCCCCCCGGGCGAGCAGTACTTC. Protein product: CATRSPPGEQYF.

The chain recombines TRBV28 with TRBJ2-5; 7 bases fit TRBD1. This CDR3 has 15 residues. Germline trimming cut 3 bases from V and 1 base from J; bases unmatched to any gene: 5. Germline V lookup: CDR1 MDHEN, CDR2 SYDVKM. CDR3 sequence (DNA): TGTGCCAGCAGTTTTTTGGGACAGTCCCAAGAGACCCAGTACTTC. Translation gives CASSFLGQSQETQYF. Complete variable domain (other parts from reference TRBV28 and TRBJ2-5): DVKVTQSSRYLVKRTGEKVFLECVQDMDHENMFWYRQDPGLGLRLIYFSYDVKMKEKGDIPEGYSVSREKKERFSLILESASTNQTSMYLCASSFLGQSQETQYFGPGTRLLVL.

This clone has just a few counts. The chain recombines TRBV4-3 with TRBJ1-2, with 7 bases matching TRBD1. The germline gives CDR1 LGHNA, CDR2 YSLEER. V shed 0 bases, J shed 8 bases, and the junction held 15 bases outside the gene matches. The CDR3 spans 17 residues. The CDR3 nucleotides are TGCGCCAGCAGCCAAGAATATTTTACAGGGGAACCTCGCGGCTACACCTTC. Translation gives CASSQEYFTGEPRGYTF.

The chain recombines TRBV28 with TRBJ2-7, with 7 positions matching TRBD1. Germline CDR1 is MDHEN and CDR2 is SYDVKM. Trimming removed 5 bases from V and 2 bases from J; junction bases left unmatched: 3. There are 13 residues in the CDR3. CDR3 DNA: TGTGCCAGCAGTGGGACAGCCGCCTACGAGCAGTACTTC. Amino acid sequence: CASSGTAAYEQYF.

The chain recombines TRBV15 with TRBJ2-1; D unresolved. This CDR3 region has 11 residues. Per the germline V gene, CDR1 is LNHNV and CDR2 is YYDKDF (reference sequence). V was shortened by 2 bases and J by 9 bases, with 5 bases between the two germline ends. The CDR3 DNA sequence: TGTGCCACCAGCAGAATGAGTGAGCAGTTCTTC. Translated: CATSRMSEQFF.

The V and J genes are TRBV11-2 and TRBJ1-5, with TRBD1 matching 8 bases. Germline-derived CDR1 and CDR2 are SGHAT and FQNNGV. This CDR3 is built from 17 residues. V lost 5 bases and J lost 2; bases outside the gene matches: 11. The CDR3 loop reads CASSPRTGLKGNQPQHF. DNA of the CDR3: TGTGCCAGCAGCCCCCGGACAGGGCTAAAGGGCAATCAGCCCCAGCATTTT.

This clone was seen more than once but under ten times. In DNA form, the CDR3 reads TGTGCCAGCAGCTCACCAAGCGGGATCTACAATGAGCAGTTCTTC. This translates into CASSSPSGIYNEQFF. The rearrangement joins TRBV5-4 to TRBJ2-1; 7 bases match TRBD2. The germline V gene encodes CDR1 SGHNT and CDR2 YYREEE (reference sequence). Germline trimming cut 3 bases from V and 3 bases from J; bases unmatched to any gene: 6. The CDR3 is 15 amino acids. Combining the CDR3 with reference TRBV5-4 and TRBJ2-1 gives the whole variable domain ETGVTQSPTHLIKTRGQQVTLRCSSQSGHNTVSWYQQALGQGPQFIFQYYREEENGRGNFPPRFSGLQFPNYSSELNVNALELDDSALYLCASSSPSGIYNEQFFGPGTRLTVL.

This clone was seen more than once but under ten times. V is TRBV23-1 and J is TRBJ1-1; D not certain. TRBV23-1 is given ORF status, its function remaining uncertain. Trimming stripped 10 bases from V and 0 bases from J, with 15 bases between. The CDR3 runs to 14 residues. The chain's CDR3 is CANKMGGLNTEAFF. In DNA, the CDR3 is TGCGCCAACAAGATGGGAGGGCTGAACACTGAAGCTTTCTTT.

The V and J genes are TRBV27 and TRBJ2-7, with 8 bases that match TRBD2. CDR1 is MNHEY and CDR2 is SMNVEV in the germline V gene (reference sequence). The CDR3 runs to 18 residues. Trimming removed 6 bases from V and 1 base from J; junction bases left unmatched: 17. Here the CDR3 DNA reads TGTGCCAGCAGGCCTATTGACCTCGGGACTAGTCCTTCCTACGAGCAGTACTTC. Its translation: CASRPIDLGTSPSYEQYF.

This chain links TRBV30 with TRBJ2-3; possible D gene TRBD2, 6 bases. The germline CDR1 and CDR2 sequences are GTSNPN and SVGIG (reference sequence). Between the trimmed V and J ends, which lost 0 bases and 4 bases, there was a span of 14 bases. The CDR3 consists of 15 residues. This chain's CDR3 is CAWSVMGTYADTQYF. The CDR3 DNA is TGTGCCTGGAGTGTAATGGGGACTTACGCAGATACGCAGTATTTT.

The table lists this clone with a count of one. The chain carries TRBV19 and TRBJ1-5; D remains unclear. Trimming removed 4 bases from V and 6 bases from J, with 10 bases in between. The CDR3 is made up of 13 amino acids. CDR1 is LNHDA, CDR2 SQIVND, per germline (reference sequence). In DNA form, the CDR3 reads TGTGCCAGTAGTAGAATATACAGTCAGCCCCAGCATTTT. Its protein is CASSRIYSQPQHF.